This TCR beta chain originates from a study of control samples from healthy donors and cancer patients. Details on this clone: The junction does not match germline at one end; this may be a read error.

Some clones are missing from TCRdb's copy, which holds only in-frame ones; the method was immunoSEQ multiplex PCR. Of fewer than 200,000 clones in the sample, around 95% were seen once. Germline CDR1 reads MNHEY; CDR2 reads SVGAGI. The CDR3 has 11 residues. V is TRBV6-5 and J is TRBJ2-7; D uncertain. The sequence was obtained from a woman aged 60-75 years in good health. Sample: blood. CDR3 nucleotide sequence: TGTGCCAGCAGGTACTTGGACGAGCAGTACTTC. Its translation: CASRYLDEQYF.